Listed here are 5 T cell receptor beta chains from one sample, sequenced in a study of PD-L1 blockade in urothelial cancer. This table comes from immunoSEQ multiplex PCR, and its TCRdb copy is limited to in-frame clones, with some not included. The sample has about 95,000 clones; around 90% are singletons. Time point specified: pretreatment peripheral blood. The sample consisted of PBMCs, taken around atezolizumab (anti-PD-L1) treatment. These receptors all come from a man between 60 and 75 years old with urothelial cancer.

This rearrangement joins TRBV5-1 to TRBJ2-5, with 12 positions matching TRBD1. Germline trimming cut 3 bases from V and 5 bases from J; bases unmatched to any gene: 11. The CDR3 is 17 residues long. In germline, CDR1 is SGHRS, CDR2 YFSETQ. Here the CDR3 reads CASSSGQGAIGSETQYF. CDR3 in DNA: TGCGCCAGCAGCTCGGGACAGGGGGCAATCGGGTCCGAGACCCAGTACTTC.

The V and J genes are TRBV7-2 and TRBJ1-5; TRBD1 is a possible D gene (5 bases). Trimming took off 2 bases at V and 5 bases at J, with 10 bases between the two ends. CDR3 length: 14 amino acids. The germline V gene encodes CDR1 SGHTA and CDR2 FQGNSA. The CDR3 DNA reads TGTGCCAGCAGCTTACGACCGACAGATCAGCCCCAGCATTTT. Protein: CASSLRPTDQPQHF. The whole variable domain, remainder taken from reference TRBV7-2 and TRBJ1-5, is GAGVSQSPSNKVTEKGKDVELRCDPISGHTALYWYRQSLGQGLEFLIYFQGNSAPDKSGLPSDRFSAERTGGSVSTLTIQRTQQEDSAVYLCASSLRPTDQPQHFGDGTRLSIL.

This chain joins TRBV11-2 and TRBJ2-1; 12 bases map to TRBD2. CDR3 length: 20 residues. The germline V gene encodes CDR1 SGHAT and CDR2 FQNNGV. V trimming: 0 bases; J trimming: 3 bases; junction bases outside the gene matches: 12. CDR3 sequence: CASSLDGILTSGGFYNEQFF. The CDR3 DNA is TGTGCCAGCAGCTTAGATGGGATACTCACTAGCGGGGGGTTCTACAATGAGCAGTTCTTC. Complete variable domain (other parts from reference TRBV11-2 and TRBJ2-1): EAGVAQSPRYKIIEKRQSVAFWCNPISGHATLYWYQQILGQGPKLLIQFQNNGVVDDSQLPKDRFSAERLKGVDSTLKIQPAKLEDSAVYLCASSLDGILTSGGFYNEQFFGPGTRLTVL.

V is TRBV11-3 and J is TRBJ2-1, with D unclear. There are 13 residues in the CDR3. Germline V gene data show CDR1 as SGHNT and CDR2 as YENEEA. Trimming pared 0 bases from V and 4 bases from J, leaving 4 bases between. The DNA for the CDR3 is TGTGCCAGCAGCTTAGACAGGTACAATGAGCAGTTCTTC. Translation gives CASSLDRYNEQFF. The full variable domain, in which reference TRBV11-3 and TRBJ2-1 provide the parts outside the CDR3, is EAGVVQSPRYKIIEKKQPVAFWCNPISGHNTLYWYLQNLGQGPELLIRYENEEAVDDSQLPKDRFSAERLKGVDSTLKIQPAELGDSAVYLCASSLDRYNEQFFGPGTRLTVL.

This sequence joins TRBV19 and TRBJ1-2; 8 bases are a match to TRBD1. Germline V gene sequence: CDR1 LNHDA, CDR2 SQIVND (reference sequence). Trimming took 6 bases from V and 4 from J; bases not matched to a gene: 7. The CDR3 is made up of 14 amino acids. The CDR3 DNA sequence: TGTGCCAGTAGCCAGACAGGGGTAGGCTATGGCTACACCTTC. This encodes CASSQTGVGYGYTF.